These T cell receptor beta chains were read from a single sample in a study of blood T cell repertoires in COVID-19. Data came from immunoSEQ multiplex PCR; TCRdb stores just in-frame clones and leaves some out. The profile shows 150,000 or so clones, 80% to 85% of them singletons. Sample: peripheral blood. The receptor set was obtained from a human donor in a cohort sampled during active COVID-19. CDR3s include the opening cysteine and the closing phenylalanine or tryptophan. The D gene is left open where the match is weak. The size entry is marked missing in some rows and otherwise reads once, few, many or a size class.

v_call: TRBV7-2
d_call: -
cdr3_length: 16
j_call: TRBJ1-5
clone_size: -
cdr3_nt: TGTGCCAGCAGCCCAGAGGGAGGGACGAGCAATCAGCCCCAGCATTTT
cdr3_aa: CASSPEGGTSNQPQHF

v_call: TRBV9
d_call: TRBD2
cdr3_length: 16
j_call: TRBJ2-5
clone_size: -
cdr3_nt: TGTGCCAGCAGCGTAGGTGGTAGCGGGGGGATAGAGACCCAGTACTTC
cdr3_aa: CASSVGGSGGIETQYF

v_call: TRBV18
d_call: -
cdr3_length: 15
j_call: TRBJ1-1
clone_size: once
cdr3_nt: TGTGCCAGCTCAAAATTGAGACAGCTGAACACTGAAGCTTTCTTT
cdr3_aa: CASSKLRQLNTEAFF

v_call: TRBV6-5
d_call: TRBD1
cdr3_length: 14
j_call: TRBJ1-2
clone_size: -
cdr3_nt: TGTGCCAGCACGAGCCCCGGGACAGCGATCGGCTACACCTTC
cdr3_aa: CASTSPGTAIGYTF

v_call: TRBV25-1
d_call: TRBD1
cdr3_length: 15
j_call: TRBJ1-5
clone_size: -
cdr3_nt: TGTGCCAGCAGTGGCCCGACAGGGTCTAATCAGCCCCAGCATTTT
cdr3_aa: CASSGPTGSNQPQHF

v_call: TRBV19
d_call: TRBD2
cdr3_length: 19
j_call: TRBJ2-6
clone_size: few
cdr3_nt: TGTGCCAGTAGTATAGCAGGAGCGGGGGCCCCCTCTGGGGCCAACGTCCTGACTTTC
cdr3_aa: CASSIAGAGAPSGANVLTF

v_call: TRBV10-3
d_call: -
cdr3_length: 16
j_call: TRBJ1-1
clone_size: -
cdr3_nt: TGTGCCATCAGTGAGTCGATGGGGGGGGAGAACACTGAAGCTTTCTTT
cdr3_aa: CAISESMGGENTEAFF

v_call: TRBV9
d_call: TRBD1
cdr3_length: 17
j_call: TRBJ2-2
clone_size: -
cdr3_nt: TGTGCCAGCAGCGTAACCCTCGGTACAGGGGGCTCCGGGGAGCTGTTTTTT
cdr3_aa: CASSVTLGTGGSGELFF

v_call: TRBV7-2
d_call: -
cdr3_length: 16
j_call: TRBJ2-1
clone_size: -
cdr3_nt: TGTGCCAGCAGCTTAGCCCGGGACTTCGGGGGAAATGAGCAGTTCTTC
cdr3_aa: CASSLARDFGGNEQFF

v_call: TRBV10-3
d_call: -
cdr3_length: 13
j_call: TRBJ2-7
clone_size: -
cdr3_nt: TGTGCCACCGCGGGGACTCTCACTTACGAGCAGTACTTC
cdr3_aa: CATAGTLTYEQYF

v_call: TRBV7-9
d_call: -
cdr3_length: 15
j_call: TRBJ2-1
clone_size: -
cdr3_nt: TGTGCCAGCAGCCCGAGGGGGTCTAATGGGAATGAGCAGTTCTTC
cdr3_aa: CASSPRGSNGNEQFF

v_call: TRBV18
d_call: TRBD1
cdr3_length: 15
j_call: TRBJ2-3
clone_size: -
cdr3_nt: TGTGCCAGCTCTCGGGACAGGGGGCGCCCAGATACGCAGTATTTT
cdr3_aa: CASSRDRGRPDTQYF

v_call: TRBV5-1
d_call: -
cdr3_length: 14
j_call: TRBJ2-5
clone_size: -
cdr3_nt: TGCGCCAGCAGCTCCTATCAGGGGACGGAGACCCAGTACTTC
cdr3_aa: CASSSYQGTETQYF

v_call: TRBV6-2/TRBV6-3
d_call: -
cdr3_length: 17
j_call: TRBJ1-1
clone_size: -
cdr3_nt: TGTGCCAGCAGTTACTCGAGGGGGACCCCCCGGGACACTGAAGCTTTCTTT
cdr3_aa: CASSYSRGTPRDTEAFF

v_call: TRBV4-3
d_call: TRBD2
cdr3_length: 16
j_call: TRBJ2-7
clone_size: -
cdr3_nt: TGCGCCAGCAGCCAAGCTAGCGGGTCATCCTCCTACGAGCAGTACTTC
cdr3_aa: CASSQASGSSSYEQYF

v_call: TRBV9
d_call: -
cdr3_length: 15
j_call: TRBJ2-1
clone_size: -
cdr3_nt: TGTGCCAGCAGTGCGGGACTCAATTCCTACAATGAGCAGTTCTTC
cdr3_aa: CASSAGLNSYNEQFF

v_call: TRBV12-5
d_call: -
cdr3_length: 15
j_call: TRBJ2-3
clone_size: -
cdr3_nt: TGTGCTAGTGGTTTTGGGCAGGGGTTGGGGGATACGCAGTATTTT
cdr3_aa: CASGFGQGLGDTQYF

v_call: TRBV30
d_call: -
cdr3_length: 13
j_call: TRBJ2-1
clone_size: -
cdr3_nt: TGTGCCTGGAGCACTTACTTCCCCAATGAGCAGTTCTTC
cdr3_aa: CAWSTYFPNEQFF

v_call: TRBV19
d_call: -
cdr3_length: 15
j_call: TRBJ2-2
clone_size: -
cdr3_nt: TGTGCCAGTAGTATGGCGGGGGCAAAGGGCGGGGAGCTGTTTTTT
cdr3_aa: CASSMAGAKGGELFF

v_call: TRBV25-1
d_call: -
cdr3_length: 15
j_call: TRBJ2-5
clone_size: -
cdr3_nt: TGTGCCAGCAGTGACGGCGTTAGACAGGAGAGATTTCAGTACTTC
cdr3_aa: CASSDGVRQERFQYF

v_call: TRBV5-1
d_call: -
cdr3_length: 13
j_call: TRBJ1-2
clone_size: -
cdr3_nt: TGCGCCAGCAGCTCGGGGGAGAACTATGGCTACACCTTC
cdr3_aa: CASSSGENYGYTF

v_call: TRBV5-1
d_call: TRBD1
cdr3_length: 14
j_call: TRBJ1-1
clone_size: -
cdr3_nt: TGCGCCAGCACCGAGACAGGGATGAACACTGAAGCTTTCTTT
cdr3_aa: CASTETGMNTEAFF